One sample yielded the 30 T cell receptor beta chains listed below, sequenced in a study of Graves' ophthalmopathy and Graves' hyperthyroidism. Scientists amplified the TCR beta CDR3 regions from RNA transcripts. The library came from an HTBI-primed first-round RT-PCR and a second-round multiplex PCR. A single record per CDR3 protein comes from TCRdb applying MiXCR to the multiplex PCR reads. This sample has more than 1,000,000 distinct CDR3 sequences, with 35% to 45% found just once. Material for sequencing was peripheral blood or thyroid tissue (not recorded which). The receptors here all came from an adult man with Graves' hyperthyroidism.

The chain links TRBV15 to TRBJ2-7, with TRBD1 identical over 7 bases. Germline CDR1 is LNHNV and CDR2 is YYDKDF (reference sequence). This CDR3 region has 14 residues. J lost 2 bases, V lost 4 bases, and 5 bases had no gene match. The CDR3: CATSKRDSTYEQYF. The CDR3, as DNA: TGTGCCACCAGCAAAAGGGACAGTACCTACGAGCAGTACTTC.

The chain recombines TRBV7-8 with TRBJ1-2, with D possibly matching TRBD1 (5 bases). Germline CDR1 and CDR2: SGHVS and FQNEAQ. The V and J ends lost 3 bases and 6 bases respectively, with 14 bases between them. The CDR3 loop spans 14 amino acids. CDR3 sequence (DNA): TGTGCCAGCAGCTTGGGACGGGGAGTCCATGGCTACACCTTC. It is translated as CASSLGRGVHGYTF.

This clonotype occurred a few times. This chain links TRBV6-2 or TRBV6-3 with TRBJ2-2, with D unresolved. Germline V gene lookup returns CDR1 MNHEY and CDR2 SVGEGT. The V and J ends lost 7 bases and 0 bases respectively, with 15 bases between them. The CDR3 is made up of 16 amino acids. CDR3 in DNA: TGTGCCAGCACCCCAACGGGTGTTGCGAACACCGGGGAGCTGTTTTTT. Translation: CASTPTGVANTGELFF.

This clonotype was picked up many times. This chain connects TRBV10-3 to TRBJ1-1; D not certain. Germline-derived CDR1 and CDR2 are ENHRY and SYGVKD. Trimming left V 2 bases short and J 0 bases short, with 10 bases between. The CDR3 runs to 15 residues. In DNA form, the CDR3 reads TGTGCCATCAGTGAGAAGGTCAGAATGAACACTGAAGCTTTCTTT. Translated, it gives CAISEKVRMNTEAFF.

The chain employs TRBV9 and TRBJ2-2; TRBD2 matches 9 bases. The CDR3 is 15 amino acids. The germline CDR1 and CDR2 sequences are SGDLS and YYNGEE. Trimming cost V 2 bases and J 7 bases; bases outside gene matches: 6. Here the CDR3 reads CASSVSGRDIGELFF. CDR3 nucleotide sequence: TGTGCCAGCAGCGTTAGCGGGAGAGACATCGGGGAGCTGTTTTTT. Full variable domain (outside the CDR3, taken from reference TRBV9 and TRBJ2-2): DSGVTQTPKHLITATGQRVTLRCSPRSGDLSVYWYQQSLDQGLQFLIQYYNGEERAKGNILERFSAQQFPDLHSELNLSSLELGDSALYFCASSVSGRDIGELFFGEGSRLTVL.

This clonotype came up many times. This chain links TRBV7-8 with TRBJ2-5; the D gene is possibly TRBD1 (5 bases). The germline V and J ends were trimmed by 3 bases and 4 bases, with 15 bases remaining between them. The length of the CDR3 is 15 residues. The germline gives CDR1 SGHVS, CDR2 FQNEAQ. This CDR3 reads CASSFDLGHGETQYF. DNA of the CDR3: TGTGCCAGCAGCTTCGACCTAGGACACGGAGAGACCCAGTACTTC.

There are many counts of this clonotype. The rearrangement links TRBV28 to TRBJ2-7; D remains ambiguous. V shed 6 bases and J shed 3 bases, with 12 bases lying between them. Germline CDR1 reads MDHEN; CDR2 reads SYDVKM. This CDR3 is built from 13 residues. The CDR3 reads CASSLSPGYEQYF. CDR3 coding DNA: TGTGCCAGCAGCCTTAGCCCCGGCTACGAGCAGTACTTC.

In this sample, this clonotype turned up many times. CDR3 bases: TGTGCCAGCAGCGAAATGACAGGGATCACAGAGACCCAGTACTTC. It is translated as CASSEMTGITETQYF. This chain links TRBV2 with TRBJ2-5; 7 positions match TRBD1. CDR1 and CDR2 from the germline V gene are SNHLY and FYNNEI. With V trimmed by 6 bases and J by 4 bases, 11 bases remained unmatched. This CDR3 is 15 amino acids long.

This rearrangement joins TRBV20-1 to TRBJ2-7, with D perhaps TRBD1 (6 bases). CDR3 length: 12 amino acids. CDR1 and CDR2 from the germline V gene are DFQATT and SNEGSKA (reference sequence). V shed 1 base and J shed 2 bases, with 6 bases lying between them. This CDR3 reads CSARGDTYEQYF. CDR3 DNA: TGCAGTGCTAGAGGGGACACCTACGAGCAGTACTTC.

The V gene is TRBV5-4, the J gene TRBJ2-2; D is ambiguous. CDR3 length: 16 amino acids. Trimming left V 0 bases short and J 0 bases short, with 9 bases between. CDR1 SGHNT and CDR2 YYREEE come from the germline V gene (reference sequence). CDR3 nucleotide sequence: TGTGCCAGCAGCTTGGGCCCTGGACCGAACACCGGGGAGCTGTTTTTT. This translates into CASSLGPGPNTGELFF.

The rearrangement uses TRBV12-3 or TRBV12-4 and TRBJ2-5, with D possibly matching TRBD1 (5 bases). This CDR3 has 14 amino acids. V gave up 6 bases and J gave up 2 bases, with 13 bases separating them. CDR3 loop: CASRPDSRQETQYF. CDR3 nucleotides: TGTGCCAGCAGGCCCGACAGCAGACAAGAGACCCAGTACTTC.

As regards this clonotype: This sequence may be a read error, since a much larger clone differs from it by one base. The chain recombines TRBV7-6 with TRBJ2-7, with TRBD1 as a possible D gene (5 bases). V shed 9 bases and J shed 0 bases, with 18 bases lying between them. Germline V lookup: CDR1 SGHVS, CDR2 FNYEAQ. The CDR3 totals 15 residues. CDR3 protein: CARSAGYVGSYEQYF. DNA of the CDR3: TGTGCCAGGAGTGCAGGGTACGTAGGCTCCTACGAGCAGTACTTC.

This clonotype was detected a few times. V and J are TRBV4-3 and TRBJ1-6; D gene uncertain. With 0 bases removed from V and 6 bases from J, the gap between germline ends came to 9 bases. This CDR3 contains 15 residues. Germline V gene sequence: CDR1 LGHNA, CDR2 YSLEER. The CDR3 here is CASSQEESTNSPLHF. CDR3 nucleotide sequence: TGCGCCAGCAGCCAAGAGGAGAGCACTAATTCACCCCTCCACTTT.

This clonotype was seen at least ten times. V and J are TRBV11-2 and TRBJ2-5, with D tentatively TRBD2 (6 bases). The CDR3 is 17 residues long. Per the germline V gene, CDR1 is SGHAT and CDR2 is FQNNGV. V gave up 0 bases and J gave up 5 bases, with 19 bases separating them. In DNA, the CDR3 is TGTGCCAGCAGCTTAGAAAGACTAGTCGGTTCGACTGAGACCCAGTACTTC. Amino acid sequence: CASSLERLVGSTETQYF.

This clonotype has a count of ten or more. The CDR3, as DNA: TGTGCCAGCAGCCCGTACAGGGGTTACACTGAAGCTTTCTTT. Its protein is CASSPYRGYTEAFF. The rearrangement links TRBV7-9 to TRBJ1-1; 7 positions match TRBD1. The J segment lost 3 bases and the V segment lost 5 bases, leaving 6 bases of the junction unmatched. Germline CDR1 SEHNR, CDR2 FQNEAQ (reference sequence). This CDR3 has 14 residues.

The chain combines TRBV7-9 with TRBJ2-7, with D perhaps TRBD1 or TRBD2 (5 bases each). Germline CDR1 and CDR2: SEHNR and FQNEAQ (reference sequence). The CDR3 has 17 amino acids. The V gene lost 5 bases and the J gene lost 3 bases, with 23 bases spanning the gap. CDR3 bases: TGTGCCAGCAGCGCACCGAACGAAAACGGGGCCCTCTACGAGCAGTACTTC. Protein: CASSAPNENGALYEQYF.

This clonotype was counted at least ten times. The V gene is TRBV20-1, the J gene TRBJ2-2; D unresolved. Between the trimmed V and J ends, which lost 3 bases and 3 bases, there was a span of 8 bases. CDR1 is DFQATT, CDR2 SNEGSKA, per germline (reference sequence). There are 13 residues in the CDR3. CDR3 nucleotide sequence: TGCAGTGCTAGCAGTGGCGACACCGGGGAGCTGTTTTTT. Amino acid sequence: CSASSGDTGELFF.

Note on this clonotype: A much bigger clone sits one base away, suggesting this may be a read error. The chain has TRBV4-3 and TRBJ2-5; 9 nucleotides line up with TRBD1. Germline lookup yields CDR1 LGHNA and CDR2 YSLEER. The CDR3 has 13 residues. The CDR3 sequence is CASSHRTGETKYF. CDR3 nucleotides: TGCGCCAGCAGCCATCGGACAGGGGAGACCAAGTACTTC.

In its sample, this clonotype was seen many times. V gene TRBV10-3 combines with J gene TRBJ2-7, with TRBD1 matching 9 bases. V lost 2 bases and J lost 0; bases outside the gene matches: 11. This CDR3 comprises 18 residues. CDR1 is ENHRY and CDR2 is SYGVKD in the germline V gene. CDR3 in DNA: TGTGCCATCAGTGAGAACCGGGACAGGGAGGGGAGCTCCTACGAGCAGTACTTC. This gives the protein CAISENRDREGSSYEQYF.

The chain is built from TRBV13 and TRBJ2-3; D gene uncertain. Germline CDR1 is PRHDT and CDR2 is FYEKMQ (reference sequence). CDR3 size: 15 residues. Trimming took off 4 bases at V and 0 bases at J, with 11 bases between the two ends. In DNA form, the CDR3 reads TGTGCCAGCAGCTATACCGGTGGAAGCACAGATACGCAGTATTTT. The encoded protein is CASSYTGGSTDTQYF.

Ten or more counts support this clonotype. The chain joins TRBV12-3 or TRBV12-4 to TRBJ1-2, with D hard to call. CDR3 length: 13 amino acids. Trimming removed 6 bases at V and 10 bases at J, with 18 bases between. The CDR3 reads CASSPTPHRDYTF. CDR3 bases: TGTGCCAGCAGCCCTACACCCCATAGGGACTACACCTTC.

The rearrangement joins TRBV24-1 to TRBJ2-1, with D unresolved. This CDR3 has 16 amino acids. Germline CDR1 is KGHDR and CDR2 is SFDVKD. Deletions cut 4 bases from V and 0 bases from J, with 12 bases between. CDR3 region: CATSDPAMSSYNEQFF. The CDR3 region has the DNA TGTGCCACCAGTGACCCTGCAATGAGCTCCTACAATGAGCAGTTCTTC.

J is TRBJ1-1 and V is TRBV9, with D possibly being TRBD1 (5 bases). Germline loops: CDR1 SGDLS, CDR2 YYNGEE. This CDR3 region has 13 residues. V lost 6 bases, J lost 6 bases, and 15 bases lay in between. The CDR3 nucleotides are TGTGCCAGCACCCCAAGGGGAGGATCTGAAGCTTTCTTT. Protein sequence: CASTPRGGSEAFF.

This clonotype was picked up many times. This chain joins TRBV7-8 and TRBJ1-5; TRBD1 matches at 7 bases. This CDR3 contains 14 residues. Per germline, CDR1 SGHVS and CDR2 FQNEAQ. V lost 8 bases, J lost 3 bases, and 7 bases stayed unmatched. CDR3 nucleotides: TGTGCCAGCTCAGGGGGGCATAACAATCAGCCCCAGCATTTT. This gives the protein CASSGGHNNQPQHF.

The V call is TRBV13, the J call TRBJ2-2; D possibly matches TRBD1 or TRBD2 (5 bases each). Trimming took off 4 bases at V and 7 bases at J, with 19 bases between the two ends. Germline loops: CDR1 PRHDT, CDR2 FYEKMQ (reference sequence). There are 16 residues in the CDR3. CDR3 protein: CASSYKTGTSGGELFF. For the CDR3, the DNA is TGTGCCAGCAGCTATAAAACCGGGACCTCCGGCGGGGAGCTGTTTTTT.

The table lists this clonotype with many counts. The chain has TRBV10-3 and TRBJ1-2, with D maybe TRBD1 (5 bases). The ends were cut back, 8 bases at V and 4 bases at J, with 11 bases in the middle. Germline assignment: CDR1 ENHRY and CDR2 SYGVKD. The CDR3 runs 12 residues. CDR3 region: CAIGTDSYGYTF. In nucleotides, the CDR3 is TGTGCCATCGGCACAGACAGCTATGGCTACACCTTC.

This clonotype has at least ten counts. The chain carries TRBV20-1 and TRBJ2-5; 8 bases align to TRBD2. The V gene end was trimmed by 3 bases and the J gene end by 5 bases; junction bases not matched to a gene: 8. This CDR3 comprises 14 residues. Germline CDR1 is DFQATT and CDR2 is SNEGSKA (reference sequence). The CDR3 loop is CSASRAGVGETQYF. CDR3 sequence (DNA): TGCAGTGCTAGTAGAGCGGGAGTGGGGGAGACCCAGTACTTC.

Of note for this clonotype: At one of its ends the junction is not consistent with the germline gene, which may arise from a read error. The V and J genes are TRBV7-3 and TRBJ2-5; 10 bases agree with TRBD2. The CDR3 contains 15 residues. Germline V CDR1 and CDR2: SGHTA, FQGTGA. The CDR3 protein is CASSLGTSDQKTQYF. Here the CDR3 DNA reads TGTGCCAGCAGCTTAGGGACTAGCGACCAAAAGACCCAGTACTTC.

This clonotype was observed a handful of times. At one boundary the junction diverges from the germline segment, which might be a read error. The chain carries TRBV12-3 or TRBV12-4 and TRBJ1-2; the D is unclear. This CDR3 is built from 11 residues. The DNA for the CDR3 is TGTGCCGGCAGTTTTTCGGTTGGCTACACCTTC. Protein sequence: CAGSFSVGYTF.

This clonotype was detected many times. The V and J genes are TRBV15 and TRBJ1-2, with TRBD1 matching 7 bases. This CDR3 region has 16 residues. With 0 bases clipped from V and 1 base from J, the junction kept 5 bases outside the gene matches. Germline CDR1 and CDR2: LNHNV and YYDKDF (reference sequence). The CDR3 protein is CATSRDRRGVNYGYTF. In DNA, the CDR3 is TGTGCCACCAGCAGAGATCGCAGGGGGGTTAACTATGGCTACACCTTC.